One and the same sample provided the 10 T cell receptor beta chains below, sequenced in a study of human thymus T cells. Profiled with immunoSEQ multiplex PCR; TCRdb holds only in-frame clones, not every one. The sample holds about 44,000 clones; roughly 94% are singletons and the top ten take roughly 0.12%. Sequencing input: blood. These TCRs come from a boy in the first two years of life with a congenital heart defect but otherwise immunologically healthy.

This clone has a handful of counts. V usage is TRBV9 and J usage is TRBJ1-1; 8 bases line up with TRBD1. Looked up from germline, CDR1 is SGDLS and CDR2 is YYNGEE. The CDR3 sequence is 14 residues long. The J segment lost 4 bases and the V segment lost 3 bases, leaving 5 bases of the junction unmatched. Here the CDR3 DNA reads TGTGCCAGCAGCGACGGACAGGGTGGCACTGAAGCTTTCTTT. Its protein product is CASSDGQGGTEAFF.

This chain joins TRBV13 and TRBJ2-3; D possibly corresponds to TRBD2 (5 bases). The CDR3 totals 15 residues. Trimming took 2 bases from V and 0 from J, leaving 9 bases between them. Germline V gives CDR1 PRHDT, CDR2 FYEKMQ (reference sequence). This chain's CDR3 is CASSLNPSSTDTQYF. The CDR3 DNA reads TGTGCCAGCAGCTTAAATCCTAGCAGCACAGATACGCAGTATTTT.

The chain links TRBV9 to TRBJ2-3; D could derive from TRBD1 or TRBD2 (6 bases each). V shed 1 base and J shed 2 bases, with 11 bases lying between them. This CDR3 is 15 amino acids long. Germline V gives CDR1 SGDLS, CDR2 YYNGEE. CDR3 DNA sequence: TGTGCCAGCAGCGTAAGGGGGGTCCCCACAGATACGCAGTATTTT. Amino acids: CASSVRGVPTDTQYF.

The chain employs TRBV7-9 and TRBJ2-2; TRBD2 agrees at 7 bases. This CDR3 is built from 16 residues. The ends lost 5 bases at V and 5 bases at J; junction bases unmatched: 11. From germline, CDR1 is SEHNR and CDR2 FQNEAQ (reference sequence). CDR3 in DNA: TGTGCCAGCAGCCCCGGGGGAGCGGGATCTACCGGGGAGCTGTTTTTT. Protein product: CASSPGGAGSTGELFF.

This clone was recorded only once. The rearrangement links TRBV4-3 to TRBJ2-1; D uncertain. V shed 0 bases and J shed 2 bases, with 5 bases lying between them. The germline CDR1 and CDR2 sequences are LGHNA and YSLEER. The CDR3 spans 14 residues. The CDR3 DNA follows: TGCGCCAGCAGCCAAGAAGAGGCCTACAATGAGCAGTTCTTC. This codes for CASSQEEAYNEQFF.

The chain joins TRBV7-9 to TRBJ2-7; D gene ambiguous. V was pared by 4 bases and J by 2 bases, with 0 bases between. This CDR3 is built from 10 residues. CDR1 SEHNR and CDR2 FQNEAQ come from the germline V gene (reference sequence). CDR3: CASSSYEQYF. The DNA for the CDR3 is TGTGCCAGCAGCTCCTACGAGCAGTACTTC.

In the case of this clone: The junction differs from germline at one of its ends, possibly a read error. This chain links TRBV2 with TRBJ2-5; 10 bases align to TRBD2. The CDR3 runs to 14 residues. Germline V gene lookup returns CDR1 SNHLY and CDR2 FYNNEI. In DNA, the CDR3 is TGTGCCAGCAGTAAAGCGGGGGGGCCGGAGACCCAGTACTTC. Translated: CASSKAGGPETQYF.

This rearrangement joins TRBV6-4 to TRBJ1-1; 7 positions match TRBD1. CDR3 length equals 14 residues. Germline-derived CDR1 and CDR2 are MRHNA and SNTAGT. Trimming cost V 4 bases and J 3 bases; bases outside gene matches: 5. This chain's CDR3 is CASSGDREDTEAFF. CDR3 DNA sequence: TGTGCCAGCAGTGGCGACAGGGAGGACACTGAAGCTTTCTTT.

In its sample, this clone was seen a few times. The chain couples TRBV30 to TRBJ1-6, with 12 nucleotides matching TRBD1. The trim removed 6 bases at V and 10 bases at J, leaving 4 bases unmatched. From germline, CDR1 is GTSNPN and CDR2 SVGIG (reference sequence). This CDR3 is built from 13 residues. This CDR3 reads CACPGTGGSPLHF. CDR3 nucleotide sequence: TGTGCCTGCCCCGGGACAGGGGGCTCACCCCTCCACTTT. The complete variable domain, with remaining parts taken from reference TRBV30 and TRBJ1-6, reads SQTIHQWPATLVQPVGSPLSLECTVEGTSNPNLYWYRQAAGRGLQLLFYSVGIGQISSEVPQNLSASRPQDRQFILSSKKLLLSDSGFYLCACPGTGGSPLHFGNGTRLTVT.

V is TRBV28 and J is TRBJ2-2; D unclear. The length of the CDR3 is 13 residues. Per germline, CDR1 MDHEN and CDR2 SYDVKM. V lost 2 bases to trimming and J lost 4 bases, with 5 bases between them. The CDR3, as DNA: TGTGCCAGCAGTTTACAGAGCACCGGGGAGCTGTTTTTT. Residues: CASSLQSTGELFF.